This TCR beta chain was identified during a study of cytomegalovirus exposure and HLA in healthy donors. The table lists this clone with a count of one. The germline V gene has CDR1 SGHTA and CDR2 FQGNSA. The CDR3 consists of 15 residues. V was clipped by 0 bases and J by 6 bases; unmatched bases: 7. The PCR ran on 60 Vbeta and 13 Jbeta primers. Data came from immunoSEQ multiplex PCR; TCRdb stores just in-frame clones and leaves some out. The data show 100,000 or so clones, 75% to 85% seen once. J is TRBJ1-2 and V is TRBV7-2; 7 nucleotides line up with TRBD1. This TCR was sampled from a man aged 25 to 40 in good health and CMV-seronegative. The sample consisted of PBMCs. CDR3 in DNA: TGTGCCAGCAGCTTAGCGCCCGACAGGGCGGATGGCTACACCTTC. Its protein product is CASSLAPDRADGYTF.